The clone carrying this T cell receptor (beta chain) occurred many times. Its specificity is unknown. After removal of 4 bases from V and 0 bases from J, the junction contained 4 bases not matched to a gene. In germline, CDR1 is SGHNT, CDR2 YYREEE (reference sequence). CDR3 size: 15 residues. This sample was included in a study of T cells after yellow fever vaccination. At the level of the study: Preparing low-cell-number fractions relied on SMART-Seq v4 Ultra Low Input.

TCRdb reprocessed the 5' RACE reads with MiXCR, giving one entry per CDR3 protein. The sample has 110,000 or so distinct CDR3 sequences, around 7.2% seen once. Study observations and caveats: The study noted that FACS-sorted repertoires could contain abundant clonotypes contaminating from the bulk population. A faster peak, day 5 versus 15, was reached by the weaker secondary response.

The starting material was CD4+ T cells sorted from PBMCs, obtained more than 40 days after the first yellow fever vaccination. The chain joins TRBV5-4 to TRBJ2-4; 7 nucleotides align to TRBD2. The receptor was isolated from a man in his late teens or twenties who received the YFV17D yellow fever vaccine. CDR3 nucleotide sequence: TGTGCCAGCAGCGGGGGGGGGTTAGCCAAAAACATTCAGTACTTC. As protein: CASSGGGLAKNIQYF.